Below, 32 T cell receptor beta chains from the same sample are listed, as sequenced in a study of technical replicates of blood from a handful of donors (TCRdb year 2017). Library prep was done by the immunoSEQ multiplex PCR assay. TCRdb stores this immuneACCESS table with in-frame sequences only. Part of the clones is absent; in the studies checked, under half of the shortfall reflects unresolved V genes, and no reason is known for the rest. Present in this sample are 74,000 or so clones, nearly 95% of which were seen just once. The ten largest clonotypes hold approximately 0.4% of the sample. Sequencing was done on a sample of T cells isolated from PBMCs. These receptors all come from a human donor in good health.

V and J are TRBV7-9 and TRBJ1-5, with TRBD1 as a possible D gene (5 bases). Germline V gene sequence: CDR1 SEHNR, CDR2 FQNEAQ (reference sequence). The germline V and J ends were trimmed by 4 bases and 2 bases, with 12 bases remaining between them. CDR3 length: 15 amino acids. The DNA of the CDR3 is TGTGCCAGCAGCTGGTCGGGGGATGGCAATCAGCCCCAGCATTTT. Amino acids: CASSWSGDGNQPQHF.

The chain uses TRBV30 and TRBJ2-3, with 8 nucleotides matching TRBD2. The CDR3 is 15 amino acids. V was clipped by 0 bases and J by 1 base; unmatched bases: 3. Germline CDR1 reads GTSNPN; CDR2 reads SVGIG (reference sequence). DNA of the CDR3: TGTGCCTGGAGTGTAGGTAGCGGGGGCACAGATACGCAGTATTTT. This translates into CAWSVGSGGTDTQYF.

The CDR3 nucleotides read TGTGCCAGCAGCGTAGTGCGGGAGGGAGATACGCAGTATTTT. It codes for CASSVVREGDTQYF. V is TRBV9 and J is TRBJ2-3, with 9 bases aligning to TRBD2. V shed 0 bases, J shed 5 bases, and the junction held 1 base outside the gene matches. CDR1 and CDR2 (germline): SGDLS, YYNGEE. The CDR3 length is 14 residues.

J is TRBJ2-7 and V is TRBV4-2; 9 nucleotides match TRBD2. Trimming removed 3 bases from V and 2 bases from J; junction bases left unmatched: 5. Germline V gene data show CDR1 as LGHNA and CDR2 as YNFKEQ. The CDR3 has 15 amino acids. The CDR3 DNA follows: TGTGCCAGCAGCCATGTAGCGGGAGTGACCTACGAGCAGTACTTC. Amino acids: CASSHVAGVTYEQYF.

The V gene is TRBV28, the J gene TRBJ2-1; no definite D call. The V end lost 3 bases, the J end lost 2 bases, and 8 bases lay between the germline ends. Germline loops: CDR1 MDHEN, CDR2 SYDVKM. The CDR3 contains 14 residues. The CDR3 DNA sequence: TGTGCCAGCAGTTTCGTCTCCCCCTACAATGAGCAGTTCTTC. It encodes CASSFVSPYNEQFF.

The chain recombines TRBV7-9 with TRBJ2-7; unclear D gene. The germline V gene encodes CDR1 SEHNR and CDR2 FQNEAQ (reference sequence). The germline V and J ends were trimmed by 4 bases and 3 bases, with 7 bases remaining between them. This CDR3 is 12 amino acids long. The chain's CDR3 is CASSSDNYEQYF. CDR3 DNA: TGTGCCAGCAGCTCAGACAACTACGAGCAGTACTTC.

The chain links TRBV27 to TRBJ1-4; TRBD1 is a possible D gene (5 bases). This CDR3 spans 15 amino acids. Trimming took 6 bases from V and 3 from J, leaving 14 bases between them. Germline-derived CDR1 and CDR2 are MNHEY and SMNVEV (reference sequence). The CDR3 DNA reads as TGTGCCAGCAGCCCTGGACTAGGGGCTAATGAAAAACTGTTTTTT. It encodes CASSPGLGANEKLFF.

This chain connects TRBV7-9 to TRBJ1-1, with a possible D match to TRBD1 (5 bases). CDR1 is SEHNR, CDR2 FQNEAQ, per germline (reference sequence). This CDR3 spans 14 amino acids. V lost 0 bases to trimming and J lost 1 base, with 6 bases between them. As DNA, the CDR3 is TGTGCCAGCAGCTTAGCTACAGGGAACACTGAAGCTTTCTTT. It encodes CASSLATGNTEAFF.

This clone was detected once. The chain joins TRBV2 to TRBJ1-2; 9 bases align to TRBD1. The V segment lost 7 bases and the J segment 7 bases; nucleotides outside the gene matches: 10. This CDR3 region has 14 residues. CDR1 is SNHLY and CDR2 is FYNNEI in the germline V gene. The CDR3 DNA follows: TGTGCCAGCAAAGAGGGCGGGACAGGGCCTGGCTACACCTTC. Its protein is CASKEGGTGPGYTF.

The chain couples TRBV2 to TRBJ2-7, with 10 bases identical to TRBD2. The CDR3 runs to 15 residues. The germline CDR1 and CDR2 sequences are SNHLY and FYNNEI. V was pared by 5 bases and J by 4 bases, with 8 bases of the junction left unmatched. CDR3 DNA sequence: TGTGCCAGCAGTCCTCTAGCGGGAGTTAATTACGAGCAGTACTTC. Encoded protein: CASSPLAGVNYEQYF. Complete variable domain (other parts from reference TRBV2 and TRBJ2-7): EPEVTQTPSHQVTQMGQEVILRCVPISNHLYFYWYRQILGQKVEFLVSFYNNEISEKSEIFDDQFSVERPDGSNFTLKIRSTKLEDSAMYFCASSPLAGVNYEQYFGPGTRLTVT.

The chain links TRBV10-3 to TRBJ2-5; 7 nucleotides line up with TRBD1. CDR3 length: 14 residues. The V gene's germline CDR1 is ENHRY and CDR2 SYGVKD. The junction had 8 bases not matched to a gene; V was cut back by 6 bases and J by 4 bases. This CDR3 is CAIRGGKEGETQYF. The CDR3 DNA sequence: TGTGCCATCAGAGGGGGCAAGGAAGGAGAGACCCAGTACTTC.

CDR3 sequence: CASRELGYNEQFF. In nucleotides, the CDR3 is TGTGCCAGCAGGGAACTCGGCTACAATGAGCAGTTCTTC. The chain has TRBV6-1 and TRBJ2-1, with D uncertain. The length of the CDR3 is 13 residues. Per the germline V gene, CDR1 is MNHNS and CDR2 is SASEGT. V was pared by 6 bases and J by 3 bases, with 9 bases between.

The chain combines TRBV16 with TRBJ1-2; D not certain. The germline CDR1 and CDR2 sequences are KGHSY and FQNENV. V dropped 5 bases and J dropped 7 bases, with 11 bases sitting between them. This CDR3 has 12 amino acids. DNA of the CDR3: TGTGCCAGCAGCTATCGGGAATTTGGCTACACCTTC. Translation: CASSYREFGYTF.

This clone was seen once. This chain uses TRBV11-3 with TRBJ1-1, with 7 bases fitting TRBD1. This CDR3 has 16 amino acids. Germline V gives CDR1 SGHNT, CDR2 YENEEA. After removal of 0 bases from V and 5 bases from J, the junction contained 9 bases not matched to a gene. As DNA, the CDR3 is TGTGCCAGCAGCTTAGACTACAACAGGGGACAAACTGAAGCTTTCTTT. Translation gives CASSLDYNRGQTEAFF.

The chain is built from TRBV4-3 and TRBJ2-2, with a tentative D call TRBD2 (5 bases). The V and J ends lost 0 bases and 3 bases respectively, with 11 bases between them. The germline V gene encodes CDR1 LGHNA and CDR2 YSLEER. The CDR3 is 16 residues long. The CDR3 sequence is CASSQDTRRDTGELFF. In nucleotides, the CDR3 is TGCGCCAGCAGCCAAGACACTAGGCGGGACACCGGGGAGCTGTTTTTT.

The chain joins TRBV28 to TRBJ2-1, with TRBD1 matching over 7 bases. The trim removed 3 bases at V and 8 bases at J, leaving 7 bases unmatched. The germline CDR1 and CDR2 sequences are MDHEN and SYDVKM. The CDR3 is 14 residues long. CDR3 protein: CASSFRQGLDEQFF. CDR3 coding DNA: TGTGCCAGCAGTTTCCGACAGGGCTTGGATGAGCAGTTCTTC.

CDR3 sequence reads: CASSWDRATGANVLTF. The DNA for the CDR3 is TGCGCCAGCAGCTGGGACAGGGCTACTGGGGCCAACGTCCTGACTTTC. The chain recombines TRBV4-1 with TRBJ2-6; 9 nucleotides agree with TRBD1. The trim removed 5 bases at V and 2 bases at J, leaving 4 bases unmatched. This CDR3 has 16 residues. Germline V lookup: CDR1 MGHRA, CDR2 YSYEKL.

This chain connects TRBV9 to TRBJ2-3; D may be TRBD1 (5 bases). The CDR3 extends over 14 amino acids. Germline-derived CDR1 and CDR2 are SGDLS and YYNGEE. V lost 0 bases and J lost 0, with 5 bases in between. The CDR3 DNA sequence: TGTGCCAGCAGCGTAGAGGGGAGCACAGATACGCAGTATTTT. It codes for CASSVEGSTDTQYF.

This chain uses TRBV5-1 with TRBJ1-1, with a possible D match to TRBD1 (6 bases). V lost 6 bases to trimming and J lost 3 bases, with 18 bases between them. The CDR3 contains 15 residues. CDR1 is SGHRS, CDR2 YFSETQ, per germline. CDR3 protein: CASTKRGGADTEAFF. DNA for the CDR3: TGCGCCAGCACGAAGAGGGGGGGGGCGGACACTGAAGCTTTCTTT.

The rearrangement joins TRBV5-4 to TRBJ1-5; a weak D match, TRBD1 (5 bases). Trimming removed 1 base from V and 9 bases from J, with 8 bases in between. The V gene's germline CDR1 is SGHNT and CDR2 YYREEE (reference sequence). The CDR3 extends over 12 amino acids. CDR3 residues: CASSLFGGPQHF. Here the CDR3 DNA reads TGTGCCAGCAGCTTGTTCGGGGGGCCCCAGCATTTT. Complete variable domain (other parts from reference TRBV5-4 and TRBJ1-5): ETGVTQSPTHLIKTRGQQVTLRCSSQSGHNTVSWYQQALGQGPQFIFQYYREEENGRGNFPPRFSGLQFPNYSSELNVNALELDDSALYLCASSLFGGPQHFGDGTRLSIL.

The chain joins TRBV18 to TRBJ1-2; 12 nucleotides agree with TRBD1. Unmatched junction bases numbered 3, after V lost 6 bases and J lost 4 bases. The germline V gene has CDR1 KGHSH and CDR2 LQKENI. There are 14 residues in the CDR3. CDR3 residues: CASSGTGGTYGYTF. The CDR3 nucleotides read TGTGCCAGCTCTGGGACAGGGGGCACCTATGGCTACACCTTC.

This clone was counted once. J is TRBJ2-7 and V is TRBV5-4; possibly TRBD1 for D (6 bases). Trimming removed 7 bases at V and 7 bases at J, with 15 bases between. This CDR3 spans 12 amino acids. In germline, CDR1 is SGHNT, CDR2 YYREEE (reference sequence). CDR3 in amino acids: CASLGTSGEQYF. CDR3 in DNA: TGTGCCAGCCTTGGGACATCAGGGGAGCAGTACTTC.

The chain uses TRBV5-4 and TRBJ2-2; D unclear. V was shortened by 2 bases and J by 4 bases, with 12 bases between the two germline ends. Germline assignment: CDR1 SGHNT and CDR2 YYREEE (reference sequence). The CDR3 runs to 15 residues. The CDR3 region is CASSFGLGLTGELFF. CDR3 sequence (DNA): TGTGCCAGCAGCTTTGGTCTAGGCCTCACCGGGGAGCTGTTTTTT.

The J gene is TRBJ2-5, the V gene TRBV5-1; TRBD2 might be the D (6 bases). The germline V gene has CDR1 SGHRS and CDR2 YFSETQ. Trimming removed 3 bases at V and 2 bases at J, with 14 bases between. The CDR3 totals 15 residues. CDR3 nucleotide sequence: TGCGCCAGCAGCTGGCTGGGGAGGAATCAAGAGACCCAGTACTTC. Amino acids: CASSWLGRNQETQYF.

The rearrangement joins TRBV9 to TRBJ1-2; maybe TRBD1 (6 bases). Between the trimmed V and J ends, which lost 4 bases and 2 bases, there was a span of 12 bases. Per the germline V gene, CDR1 is SGDLS and CDR2 is YYNGEE. CDR3 length: 14 amino acids. Here the CDR3 DNA reads TGTGCCAGCAGCCTAACCGGGACAAACTATGGCTACACCTTC. Protein: CASSLTGTNYGYTF.

The V and J genes are TRBV28 and TRBJ2-5, with 7 bases matching TRBD1. This CDR3 is built from 14 residues. V gave up 6 bases and J gave up 2 bases; unmatched junction bases: 6. Germline V gives CDR1 MDHEN, CDR2 SYDVKM. The CDR3: CASRLTGNQETQYF. CDR3 nucleotide sequence: TGTGCCAGCAGGCTGACAGGGAATCAAGAGACCCAGTACTTC. The full variable domain, completed using reference TRBV28 and TRBJ2-5, is DVKVTQSSRYLVKRTGEKVFLECVQDMDHENMFWYRQDPGLGLRLIYFSYDVKMKEKGDIPEGYSVSREKKERFSLILESASTNQTSMYLCASRLTGNQETQYFGPGTRLLVL.

The gene calls are TRBV7-2 and TRBJ1-5, with unresolved D. The CDR3 contains 13 residues. Germline V gives CDR1 SGHTA, CDR2 FQGNSA. V lost 2 bases and J 3 bases, leaving 5 bases between the germline ends. The CDR3 loop is CASSLIFNQPQHF. CDR3 nucleotides: TGTGCCAGCAGCTTAATATTCAATCAGCCCCAGCATTTT.

The J gene is TRBJ2-7, the V gene TRBV14; 8 positions agree with TRBD2. The CDR3 spans 15 residues. CDR1 and CDR2 from the germline V gene are SGHDN and FVKESK. Trimming removed 4 bases from V and 5 bases from J; junction bases left unmatched: 10. CDR3 residues: CASSPLAGGLHEQYF. The CDR3 DNA sequence: TGTGCCAGCAGCCCGCTGGCGGGAGGCCTCCACGAGCAGTACTTC.

This chain links TRBV28 with TRBJ2-3, with 12 bases fitting TRBD1. This CDR3 comprises 15 residues. J gave up 1 base and V 6 bases, and 2 bases lay outside the gene matches. Germline V gene sequence: CDR1 MDHEN, CDR2 SYDVKM. Here the CDR3 DNA reads TGTGCCAGCAGAGGGACAGGGGGCCGCACAGATACGCAGTATTTT. This gives the protein CASRGTGGRTDTQYF.

The rearrangement joins TRBV7-9 to TRBJ2-7; TRBD1 might be the D (5 bases). Per the germline V gene, CDR1 is SEHNR and CDR2 is FQNEAQ (reference sequence). Trimming left V 1 base short and J 8 bases short, with 15 bases between. This CDR3 has 14 residues. CDR3 region: CASSLGTLGEQQYF. Here the CDR3 DNA reads TGTGCCAGCAGCTTAGGGACATTAGGAGAACAGCAGTACTTC.

The chain uses TRBV10-1 and TRBJ2-3, with 10 bases that match TRBD2. The CDR3 runs 16 residues. Losses at the gene ends were 6 bases for V and 4 bases for J; bases not matched to a gene: 10. The germline CDR1 and CDR2 sequences are WNHNN and SYGVQD (reference sequence). In DNA, the CDR3 is TGCGCCAGCAGCGGACCCTCTAGCGGGAGAGCAGATACGCAGTATTTT. Residues: CASSGPSSGRADTQYF.

V gene TRBV6-5 combines with J gene TRBJ2-7, with D maybe TRBD1 (6 bases). The germline gives CDR1 MNHEY, CDR2 SVGAGI. V was cut by 5 bases and J by 3 bases, with 8 bases left in between. The CDR3 has 12 amino acids. Written as DNA, the CDR3 is TGTGCCAGCAGTGGGACAATCTACGAGCAGTACTTC. Residues: CASSGTIYEQYF.